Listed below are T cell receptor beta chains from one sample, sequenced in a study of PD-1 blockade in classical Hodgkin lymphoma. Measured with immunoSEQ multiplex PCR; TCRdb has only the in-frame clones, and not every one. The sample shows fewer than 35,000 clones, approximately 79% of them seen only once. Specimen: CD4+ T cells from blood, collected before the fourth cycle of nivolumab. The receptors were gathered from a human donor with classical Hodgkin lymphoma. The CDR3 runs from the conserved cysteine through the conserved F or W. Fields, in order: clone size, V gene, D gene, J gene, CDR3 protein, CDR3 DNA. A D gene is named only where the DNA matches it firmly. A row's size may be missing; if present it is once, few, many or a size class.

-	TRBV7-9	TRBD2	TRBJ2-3	CASRARRGGHTDTQYF	TGTGCCAGCAGAGCACGACGGGGGGGCCACACAGATACGCAGTATTTT
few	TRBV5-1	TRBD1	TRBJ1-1	CASSWSTGMNTEAFF	TGCGCCAGCAGCTGGTCGACAGGGATGAACACTGAAGCTTTCTTT
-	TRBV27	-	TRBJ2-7	CASSLLGRTYEQYF	TGTGCCAGCAGTTTACTCGGCCGAACCTACGAGCAGTACTTC
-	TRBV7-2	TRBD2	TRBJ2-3	CASSPRTSGDTQYF	TGTGCCAGCAGCCCCCGGACTAGCGGGGATACGCAGTATTTT
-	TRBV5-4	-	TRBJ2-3	CASSFHTQAQYF	TGTGCCAGCAGCTTCCACACTCAGGCGCAGTATTTT
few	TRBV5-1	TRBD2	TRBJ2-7	CASSPPRGGPYEQYF	TGCGCCAGCAGCCCCCCGCGGGGGGGCCCCTACGAGCAGTACTTC
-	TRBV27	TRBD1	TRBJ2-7	CASSLPGQGWEQYF	TGTGCCAGCAGTCTTCCTGGACAGGGGTGGGAGCAGTACTTC
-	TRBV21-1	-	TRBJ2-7	CASKFRQGRPLEQYF	TGTGCCAGCAAATTCCGACAGGGAAGGCCTCTCGAGCAGTACTTC
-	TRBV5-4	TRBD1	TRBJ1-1	CASGTDRDRALNTEAFF	TGTGCCAGCGGGACCGACCGGGACAGGGCATTAAACACTGAAGCTTTCTTT
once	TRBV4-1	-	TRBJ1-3	CASSRDSPSGNTIYF	TGCGCCAGCAGCCGCGACAGCCCCTCTGGAAACACCATATATTTT
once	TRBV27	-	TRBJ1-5	CASSLGLRGDQPQHF	TGTGCCAGCAGTTTAGGGCTTAGAGGCGATCAGCCCCAGCATTTT
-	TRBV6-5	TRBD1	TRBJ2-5	CASSDRGEETQYF	TGTGCCAGCAGTGACAGGGGCGAAGAGACCCAGTACTTC
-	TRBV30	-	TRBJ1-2	CAWSGFNYGYTF	TGTGCCTGGTCGGGTTTTAACTATGGCTACACCTTC
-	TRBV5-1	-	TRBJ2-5	CASSERGGLLQETQYF	TGCGCCAGCAGCGAGCGCGGGGGCCTCCTCCAAGAGACCCAGTACTTC
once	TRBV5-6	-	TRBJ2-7	CASSLDYASSYEQYF	TGTGCCAGCAGCTTAGACTACGCGAGCTCCTACGAGCAGTACTTC
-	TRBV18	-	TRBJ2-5	CASSRPRDWKETQYF	TGTGCCAGCTCCCGCCCGAGGGACTGGAAAGAGACCCAGTACTTC
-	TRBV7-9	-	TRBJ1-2	CASRPFTGSGYGYTF	TGTGCCAGCAGACCGTTCACAGGGTCGGGCTATGGCTACACCTTC
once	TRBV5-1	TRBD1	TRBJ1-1	CASSKWTGQEFTKAFF	TGCGCCAGCAGCAAATGGACAGGGCAGGAATTTACGAAAGCTTTCTTT
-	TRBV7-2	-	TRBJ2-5	CASSLSGLQETQYF	TGTGCCAGCAGCTTATCTGGGTTGCAAGAGACCCAGTACTTC
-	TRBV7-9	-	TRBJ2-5	CASSLDWGGTQYF	TGTGCCAGCAGCTTAGACTGGGGAGGGACCCAGTACTTC
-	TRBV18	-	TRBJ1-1	CASSPPMTGGRMNTEAFF	TGTGCCAGCTCACCACCGATGACGGGGGGCAGAATGAACACTGAAGCTTTCTTT
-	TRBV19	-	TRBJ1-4	CASSIWVNNEKLFF	TGTGCCAGTAGTATTTGGGTTAATAATGAAAAACTGTTTTTT
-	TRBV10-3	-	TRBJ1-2	CAISEDPSNYGYTF	TGTGCCATCAGTGAGGACCCCTCTAACTATGGCTACACCTTC
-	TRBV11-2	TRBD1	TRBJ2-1	CASSPKPGQGVIGEQFF	TGTGCCAGCAGCCCCAAACCGGGACAGGGGGTTATTGGTGAGCAGTTCTTC
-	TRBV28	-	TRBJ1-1	CASSLGGASLNTEAFF	TGTGCCAGCAGTTTAGGTGGGGCGAGCCTGAACACTGAAGCTTTCTTT
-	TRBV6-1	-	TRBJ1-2	CASSSARGMVGYTF	TGTGCCAGCAGCTCCGCGCGCGGGATGGTCGGCTACACCTTC
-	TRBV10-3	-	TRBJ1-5	CAISAGDNNQPQHF	TGTGCCATCAGTGCAGGGGACAACAATCAGCCCCAGCATTTT
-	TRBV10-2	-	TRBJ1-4	CASSYDVTNEKLFF	TGCGCCAGCAGTTATGATGTTACTAATGAAAAACTGTTTTTT
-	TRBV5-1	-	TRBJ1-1	CASSLEQGTEAFF	TGCGCCAGCAGCTTGGAACAGGGTACTGAAGCTTTCTTT
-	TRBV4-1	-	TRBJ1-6	CASSQQDDLGNSPLHF	TGCGCCAGCAGCCAACAGGACGATTTGGGCAATTCACCCCTCCACTTT
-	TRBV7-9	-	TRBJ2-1	CASSLINQDEQFF	TGTGCCAGCAGCTTAATAAACCAGGATGAGCAGTTCTTC
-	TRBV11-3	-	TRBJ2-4	CASSLGGQRPSIQYF	TGTGCCAGCAGCTTAGGGGGGCAGCGGCCTAGCATTCAGTACTTC
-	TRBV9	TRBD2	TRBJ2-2	CASSVLSGGGELFF	TGTGCCAGCAGCGTCCTTAGCGGGGGAGGGGAGCTGTTTTTT
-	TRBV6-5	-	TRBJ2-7	CASSSGPLGEQYF	TGTGCCAGCAGTTCCGGCCCCTTAGGGGAGCAGTACTTC
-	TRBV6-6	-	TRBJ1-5	CASSYSGGDVQPQHF	TGTGCCAGCAGTTACTCGGGAGGGGATGTTCAGCCCCAGCATTTT
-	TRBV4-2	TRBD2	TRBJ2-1	CASSQETSGGSNEQFF	TGTGCCAGCAGCCAAGAAACTAGCGGGGGGTCCAATGAGCAGTTCTTC
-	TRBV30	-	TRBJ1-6	CAWSTSYNSPLHF	TGTGCCTGGAGCACCTCCTATAATTCACCCCTCCACTTT
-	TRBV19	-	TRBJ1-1	CASSLQTRLTEAFF	TGTGCCAGTAGTCTACAGACCCGCTTGACTGAAGCTTTCTTT
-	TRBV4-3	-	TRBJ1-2	CASSQDPGGNGYTF	TGCGCCAGCAGCCAAGATCCGGGGGGGAACGGCTACACCTTC
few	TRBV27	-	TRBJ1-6	CASSFGFYNSPLHF	TGTGCCAGCAGTTTTGGGTTTTATAATTCACCCCTCCACTTT
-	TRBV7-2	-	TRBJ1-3	CASSFSGNTIYF	TGTGCCAGCAGCTTCTCTGGAAACACCATATATTTT
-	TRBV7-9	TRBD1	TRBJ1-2	CASSLASGGDGYTF	TGTGCCAGCAGCTTAGCTTCAGGGGGCGATGGCTACACCTTC